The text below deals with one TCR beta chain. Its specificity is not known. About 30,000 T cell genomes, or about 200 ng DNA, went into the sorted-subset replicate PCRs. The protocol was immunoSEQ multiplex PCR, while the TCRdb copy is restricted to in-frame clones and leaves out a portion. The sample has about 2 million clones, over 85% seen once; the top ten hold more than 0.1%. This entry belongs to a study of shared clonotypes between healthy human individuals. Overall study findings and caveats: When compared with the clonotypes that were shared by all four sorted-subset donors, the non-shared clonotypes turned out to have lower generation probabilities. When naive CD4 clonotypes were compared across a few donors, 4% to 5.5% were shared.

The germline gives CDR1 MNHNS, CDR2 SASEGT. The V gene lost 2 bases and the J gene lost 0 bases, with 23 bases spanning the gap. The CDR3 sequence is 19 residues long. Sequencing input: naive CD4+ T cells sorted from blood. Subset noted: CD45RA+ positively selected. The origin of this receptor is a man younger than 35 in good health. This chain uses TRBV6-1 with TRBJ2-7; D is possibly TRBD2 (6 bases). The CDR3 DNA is TGTGCCAGCAGTGAACTGACTCCCTCGGGGGTGAGCTTCTCCTACGAGCAGTACTTC. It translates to CASSELTPSGVSFSYEQYF.